The clone carrying this T cell receptor (beta chain) was observed a few times. Antigen: not known. From 8.5 to 10 ml of fresh peripheral blood, PBMCs were isolated. Germline V gives CDR1 SGHRS, CDR2 YFSETQ. Trimming cost V 0 bases and J 3 bases; bases outside gene matches: 3. The CDR3 length is 14 residues. The source of the sample is a study of T cells in Graves' hyperthyroidism and ophthalmopathy. TCR beta CDR3 region amplification was performed from RNA transcripts. The primer set for the first-round RT-PCR of the TCR CDR3 was HTBI. TCRdb fed the multiplex PCR reads into MiXCR, producing one record per CDR3 protein. The sample lists around 380,000 distinct CDR3 sequences, roughly 13% occurring once. Study-level findings and limits: Most clonotypes expanded in thyroid above 0.001 were likewise present in blood. Stable hyperthyroidism was separated from ophthalmopathy by a model based on 13 V-J features. Prediction of ophthalmopathy progression came a median roughly 7.1 months pre-onset.

The chain has TRBV5-1 and TRBJ2-7, with TRBD1 matching 7 bases. The TCR comes from a young man with Graves' hyperthyroidism that later progressed to Graves' ophthalmopathy. The sequenced material came from blood. The CDR3 sequence: CASSLDRGDYEQYF. The CDR3 coding sequence is TGCGCCAGCAGCTTGGACAGGGGAGACTACGAGCAGTACTTC.